What follows are 32 T cell receptor beta chains derived from one specimen sequenced in a study of identical twins. TCRdb re-analysed the 5' RACE reads in MiXCR, keeping a single row per CDR3 protein. The sample consists of about 730,000 distinct CDR3 sequences, approximately 22% of them appearing once. The same data also contributed to another study, on T cells expressing NK-cell markers.

Sequencing was done on a sample of PBMCs. The receptors come from a woman aged 18 to 35 in good health.

The rearrangement links TRBV12-3 or TRBV12-4 to TRBJ2-7; possibly TRBD2 for D (7 bases). The CDR3 is made up of 14 amino acids. Trimming pared 6 bases from V and 2 bases from J, leaving 14 bases between. The CDR3 DNA reads TGTGCCAGCAGCCAAACAGGGACTACCTACGAGCAGTACTTC. It translates to CASSQTGTTYEQYF.

This clonotype was counted at least ten times. This chain connects TRBV4-3 to TRBJ2-1; TRBD1 might be the D (5 bases). V was trimmed by 1 base and J by 13 bases, leaving 11 bases between them. CDR1 and CDR2 (germline): LGHNA, YSLEER. The CDR3 extends over 12 amino acids. The CDR3 loop is CASSQAPGQQFF. As DNA, the CDR3 is TGCGCCAGCAGCCAAGCTCCCGGACAACAGTTCTTC.

The sample holds a few counts of this clonotype. V and J are TRBV20-1 and TRBJ2-1, with TRBD2 matching over 8 bases. The V and J ends lost 3 bases and 0 bases, in that order; junction bases with no gene match: 7. CDR3 length: 16 residues. Germline V gene sequence: CDR1 DFQATT, CDR2 SNEGSKA (reference sequence). The CDR3 DNA reads as TGCAGTGCTAGGGGGCTAGCGGGTGCCTCCTACAATGAGCAGTTCTTC. Translating gives CSARGLAGASYNEQFF.

In DNA form, the CDR3 reads TGCGCCAGCAGCCTCGGGGGTGGGCCTAGGACCCAGTACTTC. Its translation is CASSLGGGPRTQYF. This chain links TRBV5-1 with TRBJ2-5, with D possibly being TRBD2 (6 bases). Germline CDR1 and CDR2: SGHRS and YFSETQ. Trimming pared 4 bases from V and 7 bases from J, leaving 17 bases between. This CDR3 is 14 amino acids long.

V and J are TRBV7-2 and TRBJ2-3, with 10 bases matching TRBD2. The J segment lost 6 bases and the V segment lost 4 bases, leaving 7 bases of the junction unmatched. CDR1 SGHTA and CDR2 FQGNSA come from the germline V gene. This CDR3 has 15 amino acids. In nucleotides, the CDR3 is TGTGCCAGCAGCTGGGGAAGCGGGAGGGAGGATACGCAGTATTTT. This sequence encodes CASSWGSGREDTQYF. The full variable domain, completed using reference TRBV7-2 and TRBJ2-3, is GAGVSQSPSNKVTEKGKDVELRCDPISGHTALYWYRQSLGQGLEFLIYFQGNSAPDKSGLPSDRFSAERTGGSVSTLTIQRTQQEDSAVYLCASSWGSGREDTQYFGPGTRLTVL.

V is TRBV10-2 and J is TRBJ1-6; D not resolved. Trimming took off 6 bases at V and 6 bases at J, with 9 bases between the two ends. This CDR3 has 13 amino acids. Germline CDR1 is WSHSY and CDR2 is SAAADI. CDR3 DNA: TGCGCCAGCAGGCTACAATCTAATTCACCCCTCCACTTT. Protein product: CASRLQSNSPLHF.

This sequence joins TRBV5-1 and TRBJ2-7; 12 positions match TRBD1. The germline gives CDR1 SGHRS, CDR2 YFSETQ. CDR3 length equals 15 residues. Trimming at V came to 0 bases and at J to 6 bases, leaving 4 bases not matched to a gene. The CDR3 region has the DNA TGCGCCAGCAGCTTGGGTGGGACAGGGGGCATCGAGCAGTACTTC. Translating gives CASSLGGTGGIEQYF.

This chain connects TRBV3-1 to TRBJ2-3; TRBD2 agrees at 8 bases. From germline, CDR1 is LGHDT and CDR2 YNNKEL (reference sequence). The CDR3 covers 18 residues. V trimming: 0 bases; J trimming: 0 bases; junction bases outside the gene matches: 8. Written as DNA, the CDR3 is TGTGCCAGCAGCCAAGATCAGCGGGGGCCCACTAGCACAGATACGCAGTATTTT. It specifies CASSQDQRGPTSTDTQYF.

This clonotype is a singleton in its sample. V usage is TRBV10-2 and J usage is TRBJ2-5; TRBD2 agrees at 14 bases. Germline trimming cut 7 bases from V and 7 bases from J; bases unmatched to any gene: 5. Germline V gene lookup returns CDR1 WSHSY and CDR2 SAAADI. The CDR3 has 14 residues. CDR3 in DNA: TGCGCCAGCACGGGACTAGCGGGAGAATCGACCCAGTACTTC. This gives the protein CASTGLAGESTQYF.

This clonotype occurred many times. The rearrangement links TRBV20-1 to TRBJ1-2; no clear D gene. V was trimmed by 5 bases and J by 2 bases, leaving 18 bases between them. Germline V CDR1 and CDR2: DFQATT, SNEGSKA (reference sequence). CDR3 length equals 15 residues. The DNA for the CDR3 is TGCAGTGCTCCTGGATCGGGGAAGCGGAACTATGGCTACACCTTC. It is translated as CSAPGSGKRNYGYTF.

This clonotype was seen at least ten times. J is TRBJ1-1 and V is TRBV12-3 or TRBV12-4; perhaps TRBD1 as D (5 bases). V gave up 4 bases and J gave up 6 bases, with 18 bases separating them. This CDR3 is 15 amino acids long. For the CDR3, the DNA is TGTGCCAGCAGTTCCCAGGGAACTTTAGTCGCTGAAGCTTTCTTT. Encoded protein: CASSSQGTLVAEAFF.

This clonotype was counted at least ten times. The chain uses TRBV2 and TRBJ2-2; D might be TRBD1 or TRBD2, each matching 5 bases. V was shortened by 3 bases and J by 6 bases, with 8 bases between the two germline ends. The CDR3 is 13 amino acids. The germline gives CDR1 SNHLY, CDR2 FYNNEI. The CDR3, as DNA: TGTGCCAGCAGTGAGGTGGGGGCCGGGGAGCTGTTTTTT. Encoded protein: CASSEVGAGELFF.

The chain is built from TRBV28 and TRBJ2-7; 14 positions agree with TRBD2. Trimming removed 7 bases from V and 4 bases from J; junction bases left unmatched: 6. The CDR3 is 15 amino acids. CDR1 MDHEN and CDR2 SYDVKM come from the germline V gene. The CDR3 DNA reads as TGTGCCAGCACCGGGACTAGCGGGAGATTATACGAGCAGTACTTC. Protein product: CASTGTSGRLYEQYF.

This clonotype has a handful of counts. This rearrangement joins TRBV4-3 to TRBJ2-3; a possible D gene is TRBD2 (7 bases). Germline V CDR1 and CDR2: LGHNA, YSLEER. CDR3 size: 14 residues. V shed 2 bases and J shed 2 bases, with 8 bases lying between them. Here the CDR3 DNA reads TGCGCCAGCAGCCAACGGGGGGCCACAGATACGCAGTATTTT. Translation: CASSQRGATDTQYF.

Only a few counts were recorded for this clonotype. The chain links TRBV30 to TRBJ1-3, with D possibly being TRBD1 (6 bases). Germline V gives CDR1 GTSNPN, CDR2 SVGIG (reference sequence). This CDR3 spans 15 amino acids. Trimming cost V 5 bases and J 0 bases, with 14 bases left between them. The CDR3 protein is CAWLEDSSSGNTIYF. The CDR3 bases are TGTGCCTGGCTAGAGGACAGCAGCTCTGGAAACACCATATATTTT.

This clonotype was observed once. The chain uses TRBV29-1 and TRBJ2-5; D is undetermined. The germline V gene has CDR1 SQVTM and CDR2 ANQGSEA. V lost 5 bases to trimming and J lost 4 bases, with 11 bases between them. The CDR3 extends over 12 amino acids. The CDR3 bases are TGCAGCGTTATCGGGCCAGTAGAGACCCAGTACTTC. Its protein is CSVIGPVETQYF.

This clonotype has only a few counts. V and J are TRBV10-3 and TRBJ1-2; D gene uncertain. The CDR3 totals 14 residues. From germline, CDR1 is ENHRY and CDR2 SYGVKD. Trimming pared 6 bases from V and 3 bases from J, leaving 14 bases between. CDR3 coding DNA: TGTGCCATCAGCCCCCATGGGGAGGACTATGGCTACACCTTC. Translated, it gives CAISPHGEDYGYTF.

V is TRBV11-3 and J is TRBJ2-6; no reliable D call. Germline V gene sequence: CDR1 SGHNT, CDR2 YENEEA. Trimming cost V 3 bases and J 0 bases, with 6 bases left between them. The length of the CDR3 is 15 residues. DNA of the CDR3: TGTGCCAGCAGCTTTTGGCTCTCTGGGGCCAACGTCCTGACTTTC. Translated: CASSFWLSGANVLTF.

The rearrangement joins TRBV10-3 to TRBJ2-2; TRBD1 agrees at 9 bases. CDR3 length: 16 amino acids. Germline loops: CDR1 ENHRY, CDR2 SYGVKD. V trimming: 0 bases; J trimming: 6 bases; junction bases outside the gene matches: 5. CDR3 region: CAISESTGGGPGELFF. DNA for the CDR3: TGTGCCATCAGTGAGTCAACAGGGGGCGGCCCCGGGGAGCTGTTTTTT.

The chain couples TRBV7-2 to TRBJ2-7; D is possibly TRBD2 (6 bases). The CDR3 covers 15 residues. Between the trimmed V and J ends, which lost 5 bases and 0 bases, there was a span of 14 bases. Germline V gene sequence: CDR1 SGHTA, CDR2 FQGNSA. In DNA, the CDR3 is TGTGCCAGCAGCCCTGGGATAGCGGCCTCCTACGAGCAGTACTTC. It yields the protein CASSPGIAASYEQYF.

This clonotype was seen only a few times. The rearrangement joins TRBV10-3 to TRBJ1-1; D call uncertain. The CDR3 covers 12 residues. Germline V gene lookup returns CDR1 ENHRY and CDR2 SYGVKD. V was shortened by 3 bases and J by 2 bases, with 4 bases between the two germline ends. CDR3 in amino acids: CAISDLNTEAFF. The CDR3 nucleotides are TGTGCCATCAGTGACCTTAACACTGAAGCTTTCTTT.

At least ten counts were recorded for this clonotype. The chain recombines TRBV12-3 or TRBV12-4 with TRBJ2-3; D may be TRBD2 (5 bases). Trimming removed 7 bases at V and 2 bases at J, with 16 bases between. CDR3 size: 15 residues. For the CDR3, the DNA is TGTGCCAGCACCCACCAGGCGGGTACCACAGATACGCAGTATTTT. As protein: CASTHQAGTTDTQYF.

This clonotype came up a few times. This rearrangement joins TRBV6-1 to TRBJ2-3; no firm D call. The CDR3 sequence is 14 residues long. The V end lost 6 bases, the J end lost 6 bases, and 16 bases lay between the germline ends. CDR1 is MNHNS and CDR2 is SASEGT in the germline V gene. The CDR3 sequence is CASSLTSQYDTQYF. For the CDR3, the DNA is TGTGCCAGCAGCCTTACATCCCAATATGATACGCAGTATTTT.

The sample holds a few counts of this clonotype. This chain uses TRBV6-5 with TRBJ2-7, with D possibly being TRBD2 (6 bases). With 5 bases removed from V and 0 bases from J, the gap between germline ends came to 14 bases. The germline V gene encodes CDR1 MNHEY and CDR2 SVGAGI. The CDR3 is made up of 15 amino acids. CDR3 residues: CASSTSGRTSYEQYF. The CDR3 DNA sequence: TGTGCCAGCAGTACCTCGGGGAGGACCTCCTACGAGCAGTACTTC.

Many counts were recorded for this clonotype. This chain uses TRBV20-1 with TRBJ1-1; TRBD1 is a possible D gene (6 bases). The CDR3 runs 13 residues. The V gene lost 6 bases and the J gene lost 3 bases, with 14 bases spanning the gap. The germline CDR1 and CDR2 sequences are DFQATT and SNEGSKA (reference sequence). The CDR3: CSAPRGRDTEAFF. CDR3 DNA sequence: TGCAGTGCCCCTCGGGGGCGGGACACTGAAGCTTTCTTT.

The rearrangement joins TRBV20-1 to TRBJ2-7; 11 bases align to TRBD1. J was trimmed by 5 bases and V by 1 base; bases with no gene match: 4. The V gene's germline CDR1 is DFQATT and CDR2 SNEGSKA (reference sequence). The CDR3 sequence is 14 residues long. CDR3 sequence: CSARAGTGGHEQYF. The CDR3 DNA follows: TGCAGTGCTAGAGCCGGGACAGGGGGTCACGAGCAGTACTTC.

This clonotype came up a few times. The chain joins TRBV7-2 to TRBJ2-1; D unresolved. The CDR3 sequence is 14 residues long. V was shortened by 5 bases and J by 8 bases, with 16 bases between the two germline ends. The V gene's germline CDR1 is SGHTA and CDR2 FQGNSA. Here the CDR3 DNA reads TGTGCCAGCAGCGGGCGGACCAAACGGGATGAGCAGTTCTTC. Amino acid sequence: CASSGRTKRDEQFF.

The J gene is TRBJ2-2, the V gene TRBV29-1; D perhaps matches TRBD2 (5 bases). The CDR3 has 13 amino acids. The germline CDR1 and CDR2 sequences are SQVTM and ANQGSEA. Between the trimmed V and J ends, which lost 4 bases and 4 bases, there was a span of 10 bases. CDR3 sequence (DNA): TGCAGCGTTGCCGGGGTGGGCACCGGGGAGCTGTTTTTT. It codes for CSVAGVGTGELFF.

The rearrangement links TRBV12-3 or TRBV12-4 to TRBJ2-5, with 10 bases that match TRBD2. The ends lost 3 bases at V and 5 bases at J; junction bases unmatched: 3. This CDR3 contains 14 residues. This chain's CDR3 is CASSFTSGMETQYF. The DNA for the CDR3 is TGTGCCAGCAGTTTTACTAGCGGGATGGAGACCCAGTACTTC.

The chain has TRBV7-6 and TRBJ2-5, with no clear D. The length of the CDR3 is 15 residues. Germline CDR1 reads SGHVS; CDR2 reads FNYEAQ. The V end was cut by 3 bases, the J end by 2 bases, with 13 bases between. The CDR3 here is CASSLRLALQETQYF. The CDR3 nucleotides read TGTGCCAGCAGCTTGAGACTCGCTTTACAAGAGACCCAGTACTTC.

The CDR3 nucleotides read TGTGCCACCGGGTTGACAGCTGAAGAGACCCAGTACTTC. The encoded protein is CATGLTAEETQYF. This rearrangement joins TRBV7-9 to TRBJ2-5, with D possibly being TRBD1 (5 bases). Germline V CDR1 and CDR2: SEHNR, FQNEAQ (reference sequence). The CDR3 runs 13 residues. The ends were cut back, 10 bases at V and 3 bases at J, with 15 bases in the middle.

This clonotype was found a few times. The J gene is TRBJ1-2, the V gene TRBV9; maybe TRBD1 (5 bases). V lost 0 bases and J 7 bases, leaving 16 bases between the germline ends. The CDR3 extends over 15 amino acids. Germline V lookup: CDR1 SGDLS, CDR2 YYNGEE. Here the CDR3 reads CASSVGGTGERGYTF. The CDR3 DNA is TGTGCCAGCAGCGTAGGCGGGACGGGGGAGCGTGGCTACACCTTC.